This T cell receptor (beta chain) is drawn from a study of T cell responses to AZD1222 COVID-19 vaccine. Sequencing was performed with immunoSEQ multiplex PCR; in TCRdb, only in-frame clones are kept and a portion is missing. Of about 180,000 clones detected, over 90% appear once; the ten largest clones hold approximately 1.9%. V was clipped by 6 bases and J by 7 bases, with 12 bases between them. Germline V lookup: CDR1 MNHEY, CDR2 SVGEGT. The CDR3 runs 12 residues. Comments on this clone: What it binds is unknown.

The study's findings and limits: Repertoire sampling was restricted to post-peak T cell response timepoints. Clonal diversity was possibly underestimated, and the donors were mostly white British, with more females. Reports indicate that nearly half of spike-specific TCRs are directed at unmutated variant regions. The number of AZD1222 recipients seropositive at baseline was only five to seven.

The chain employs TRBV6-2 or TRBV6-3 and TRBJ1-2, with D possibly TRBD1 on 6 matching bases. The sequence was obtained from an adult who received the AZD1222 COVID-19 vaccine. Sequencing used peripheral blood, obtained 28 days after the second AZD1222 dose. In nucleotides, the CDR3 is TGTGCCAGCAGCCCACAGGGACCTGGCTACACCTTC. It translates to CASSPQGPGYTF.